This record concerns one T cell receptor (beta chain) sequence. This clone was observed once. Its antigen remains unidentified. Base-call qualities are not available, and no considerably larger clone is one nucleotide away. The data stem from a study of cytomegalovirus exposure and HLA in healthy donors (dated by TCRdb to between 2016 and 2019). Looking at the study overall: According to an earlier analysis of a few hundred of the donors, about 170 million T cells yielded roughly 110 million unique TCR beta sequences and around 280 Gb of sequence data. Around 300 gigabases of sequencing data and approximately 85 million unique TCR sequences were included in an early release covering roughly 600 HLA-typed donors. Among the roughly 400 genotyped donors, around 81% belonged to the genetic ancestry cluster associated with self-reported Caucasian donors. The aim of the study was to test whether cataloging public T cell receptors could identify signatures of past pathogen exposure. The study profiled the T cell repertoires of fewer than 850 subjects by immunosequencing and related them to cytomegalovirus serostatus. A separate validation cohort of 90 to 150 different subjects was used in addition to the approximately 670-subject first cohort. To predict cytomegalovirus infection status, the study brought together high-throughput TCR immunosequencing, statistical association of individual TCRs with disease status, and machine learning. A later analysis re-examined previously published TCR beta repertoires from 600 to 700 donors and added high-resolution HLA genotyping to investigate patterns of TCR occurrence. Rather than using new phenotypic data, the later analysis identified candidate immune exposures from TCR beta sequences and from how often those sequences occurred across donors. An earlier analysis of 500 to 650 of the donors applied high-throughput TCR beta sequencing to assess whether each TCR beta V gene segment acted as functional or pseudogenic. Donor age, sex, ethnicity and CMV serostatus were compiled alongside the repertoire data. In a later genetic analysis, genome-wide SNP genotypes for 398 of the 666 donors were used, and that subset was treated as a discovery cohort. Every repertoire in the discovery cohort had been generated on one and the same sequencing platform. Class I and class II HLA loci were covered by the typing at four-digit resolution. The number of typed donors differed by locus: roughly 629-640 for A, B, C, DRB1 and DQB1; approximately 530 for DQA1; around 580 for DPA1; and 400 to 480 for DPB1. A handful of DR-DQ haplotypes were handled as single units for association and clustering because linkage in the cohort was strong. On average, around 200,000 unique TCR beta nucleotide sequences were sequenced per donor among about 400 genotyped donors of the cohort, with roughly 20% of those sequences being non-productive. Overall study outcomes, separate from this receptor: Immune exposure information for the cohort was limited to CMV serostatus. It was suggested by the authors that the approach could potentially be generalized to other disease states and immunological phenotypes. This cohort had only TCR beta chains sequenced, and the lack of alpha or paired-chain data limited which features could be detected. Because counts were too low, some 17 rarely observed V segments, including chromosome 9 orphons, were left out of the earlier analysis of approximately 580 of the donors. The study gave a list of more than 150 TCR beta chains associated with cytomegalovirus. In vitro tests confirmed that a few of the cytomegalovirus-associated TCR beta chains recognize cytomegalovirus antigens. V-gene and J-gene trimming of TCR beta chains was associated with a missense DCLRE1C variant in a later genetic analysis, and the association was replicated in an independent cohort. When HLA alleles, especially DR and DQ, strongly co-occurred, attributing TCR associations to individual alleles was difficult. The sequencing pipeline was judged likely to have produced a cluster of highly shared sequence variants as a technical artifact. A further reported finding was that TCR beta sequences accurately predicted the HLA-A and HLA-B alleles for most subjects in the first cohort. Sequencing depth was assumed to be roughly uniform across donors in the presence/absence analyses, though that assumption may not hold. The classifier was reported to diagnose cytomegalovirus status with high specificity and sensitivity in both the original cohort and the validation cohort. According to a later analysis, most CMV-associated TCR beta chains appeared to be HLA-restricted, and the HLA associations seemed to be driven largely by CMV exposure. Compared with the approximately 670-donor mean, donors in an Asian-associated ancestry cluster had fewer N-insertions in productive TCRs, according to a later genetic analysis. In an earlier analysis of around 600 of the donors, most TCR beta V segments were observed in productive rearrangements about 87% or about 30% of the time, broadly matching IMGT annotations. Because HLA typing was unavailable for some donors at each locus, only the typed subset was used in association tests. According to a later analysis, TCR association rates differed among HLA loci, with DRB1 alleles showing the most associated TCRs and HLA-C alleles showing the fewest. According to a later analysis, parvovirus B19, influenza, CMV and Epstein-Barr virus appeared linked to several top co-occurrence clusters. Some IMGT-functional V segments, including TRBV6-2 and TRBV6-3, could not be told apart with the 87-base-pair reads, so those segments were excluded. A later analysis associated 16,951 TCR beta sequences with specific HLA alleles at a false discovery rate of 0.05. Linkage disequilibrium might explain the correlated functional status among segregating V segments, but an unknown experimental factor could not be excluded. In a later analysis, HLA-associated TCR beta chains were found to be more clonally expanded and to have lower generation probabilities than equally common non-associated chains. Across donors, most TCR sequences were observed very rarely, whereas some public TCRs were present in many individuals.

In total, roughly 710 healthy bone marrow donors made up the cohort. All cohort members were sampled while nominally healthy, although unrecorded immune exposures were likely present. The donor was CMV seropositive and belonged to the group of some 290 seropositive cohort members. Each donor provided a peripheral blood sample, and peripheral blood mononuclear cells were used for TCR beta sequencing. Genomic DNA extraction from the blood cell samples was performed with the Qiagen DNeasy Blood Extraction Kit. The library was produced with the immunoSEQ multiplex PCR assay. For the multiplex PCR, a mixture combining 60 forward primers for TCR Vbeta segments and 13 reverse primers for TCR Jbeta segments was used. A multiplex PCR assay on genomic DNA amplified the CDR3 region of rearranged TCR beta genes. The Illumina HiSeq System was used to sequence the amplified TCR beta libraries as 87-base-pair reads. On the study's bioinformatics: A later analysis tallied roughly 80 million unique TCR beta chains across the approximately 670 repertoires, and about 12 million of those chains were shared by two or more donors. To remove PCR and sequencing errors, raw reads were error-corrected and collapsed into unique sequences using a nearest-neighbor algorithm that merged closely related sequences. V, D and J gene segments were assigned by aligning CDR3 sequences to IMGT reference sequences. For a sequence to be retained, a match of at least six nucleotides to both a V gene segment and a J gene segment was required. A rearrangement was called productive if the CDR3 had no stop codons and remained in frame with V and J, and every other rearrangement was called non-productive. Following IMGT convention, CDR3 was defined as the stretch from the second conserved V-encoded cysteine to the conserved J-encoded phenylalanine. In an earlier analysis of around 540 of the donors, sequences lacking an unambiguous match to a single V gene segment were excluded. An earlier analysis of some 610 of the donors called V segments functional above 56.7% productive rearrangements and segregating when the between-donor standard deviation exceeded 5%. A statistical classification framework was built for diagnosing cytomegalovirus status from the catalog of TCR beta chain sequences. In a later analysis, V and J genes were assigned by comparing TCR nucleotide sequences against IMGT/GENE-DB human TR gene sequences. Using the TCRdist pipeline, a later analysis assigned CDR3 sequences along with most-parsimonious VDJ recombination scenarios. In a later analysis, every TCR beta chain was defined by the combination of its CDR3 amino acid sequence and its V-gene family, and reads without a unique V-gene family were dropped. In a later analysis, a few hundred highly shared, low-generation-probability nucleotide sequences were removed to address suspected cross-contamination and a sequencing artifact. In a later analysis, a clonal expansion index for each public chain was calculated from normalized within-repertoire ranks of inferred template counts. Generation probabilities in a later analysis came from a VDJ recombination model fitted to out-of-frame rearrangements, and those results were checked against IGoR. A later analysis scored TCR-TCR, TCR-HLA and TCR-CMV co-occurrence with hypergeometric tests, applying a repertoire-size bias correction to TCR pairs. A later analysis estimated false discovery rates by permuting HLA or CMV assignments 20 times. In a later analysis, co-occurring TCRs were grouped with DBSCAN, and TCRdist sequence similarity was added when clustering was performed within HLA-allele-positive subsets. For co-occurrence clustering, repertoires with fewer than 30,000 or more than 120,000 public chains were excluded, along with several repertoires with anomalous nucleotide sharing. The table was pulled from immuneACCESS by TCRdb, which kept in-frame rearrangements only. Such tables lose some clones; where checked, under half of the loss comes from unresolved V genes, and the rest has no known cause. Clone size and the V and J calls come from that table; the DNA yielded D and trimming. The sample data list more than 95,000 clones, and 77% of these were observed just once. The top ten hold roughly 13% of the sample.

The germline V gene specifies LGHNA as CDR1 and YNFKEQ as CDR2. Spanning cysteine to phenylalanine, the CDR3 consists of 18 amino acids. Just CDR3 DNA is preserved here, 54 bases in frame from base 1. V is clipped by 0 bases and J by 4 bases, and the sequence between their germline boundaries is 19 bases long. The source is a woman between 35 and 50 years old in good health and CMV-seropositive. The sequence joins TRBV4-2 to TRBJ1-3; TRBD1 could be the D gene, as 6 bases match. Input material: PBMCs. The DNA sequence is TGTGCCAGCAGCCAAGAATTGGGGGCAGGGGCGGGCGGAAACACCATATATTTT. The resulting protein is CASSQELGAGAGGNTIYF.